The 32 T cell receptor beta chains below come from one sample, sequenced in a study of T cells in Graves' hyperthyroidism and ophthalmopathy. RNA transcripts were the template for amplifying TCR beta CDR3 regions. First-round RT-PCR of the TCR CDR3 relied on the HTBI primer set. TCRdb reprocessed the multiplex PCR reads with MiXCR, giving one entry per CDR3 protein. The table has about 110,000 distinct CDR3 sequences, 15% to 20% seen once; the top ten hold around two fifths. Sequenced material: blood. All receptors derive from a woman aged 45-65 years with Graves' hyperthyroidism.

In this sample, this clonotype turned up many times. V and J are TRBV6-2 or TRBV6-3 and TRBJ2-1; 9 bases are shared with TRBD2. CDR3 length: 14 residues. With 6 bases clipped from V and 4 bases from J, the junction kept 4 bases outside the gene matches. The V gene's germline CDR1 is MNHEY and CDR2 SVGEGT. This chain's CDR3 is CASRMTSGYNEQFF. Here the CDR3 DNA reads TGTGCCAGCAGAATGACTAGCGGATACAATGAGCAGTTCTTC.

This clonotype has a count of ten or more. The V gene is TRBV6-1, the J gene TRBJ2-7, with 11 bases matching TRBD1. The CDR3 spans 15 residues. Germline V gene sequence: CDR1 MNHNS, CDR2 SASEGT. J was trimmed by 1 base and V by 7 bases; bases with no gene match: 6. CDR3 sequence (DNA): TGTGCCAGCAAACCTGGGACAGGGGGTTCCTACGAGCAGTACGTC. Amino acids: CASKPGTGGSYEQYV.

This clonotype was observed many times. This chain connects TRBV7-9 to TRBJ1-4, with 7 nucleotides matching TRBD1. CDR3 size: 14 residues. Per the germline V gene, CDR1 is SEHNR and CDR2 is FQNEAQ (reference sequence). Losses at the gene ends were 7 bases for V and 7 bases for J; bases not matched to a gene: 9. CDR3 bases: TGTGCCAGCACCGAGACAGGGAGGAGTGAAAAACTGTTTTTT. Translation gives CASTETGRSEKLFF.

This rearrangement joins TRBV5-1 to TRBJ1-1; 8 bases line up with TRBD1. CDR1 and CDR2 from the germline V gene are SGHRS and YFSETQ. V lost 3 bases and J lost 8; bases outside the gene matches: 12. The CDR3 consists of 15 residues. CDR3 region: CASSWGGAQGGEAFF. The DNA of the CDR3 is TGCGCCAGCAGCTGGGGGGGGGCACAGGGGGGGGAAGCTTTCTTT.

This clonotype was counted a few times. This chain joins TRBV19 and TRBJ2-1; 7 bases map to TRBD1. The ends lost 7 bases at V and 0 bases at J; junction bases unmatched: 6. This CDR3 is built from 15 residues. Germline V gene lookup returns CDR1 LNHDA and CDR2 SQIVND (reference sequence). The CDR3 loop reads CASTMDRSSYNEQFF. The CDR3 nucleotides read TGTGCCAGTACTATGGACAGGAGCTCCTACAATGAGCAGTTCTTC.

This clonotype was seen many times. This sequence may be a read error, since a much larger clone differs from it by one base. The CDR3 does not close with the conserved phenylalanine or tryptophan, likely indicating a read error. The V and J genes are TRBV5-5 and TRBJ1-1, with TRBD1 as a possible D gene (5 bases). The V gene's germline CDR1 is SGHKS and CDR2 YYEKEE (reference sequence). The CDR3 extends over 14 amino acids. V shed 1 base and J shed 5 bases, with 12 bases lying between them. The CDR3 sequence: CASSLSGSWTEAFL. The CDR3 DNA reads TGTGCCAGCAGCTTGTCAGGGTCGTGGACTGAAGCTTTCCTT.

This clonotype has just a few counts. Here the CDR3 reads CASSRLAVTGELFF. CDR3 sequence (DNA): TGTGCCAGCAGCAGGCTAGCGGTCACCGGGGAGCTGTTTTTT. The V call is TRBV14, the J call TRBJ2-2, with 7 nucleotides matching TRBD2. The ends lost 5 bases at V and 4 bases at J; junction bases unmatched: 4. This CDR3 spans 14 amino acids. Germline loops: CDR1 SGHDN, CDR2 FVKESK. The full variable domain, its missing parts supplied by reference TRBV14 and TRBJ2-2, is EAGVTQFPSHSVIEKGQTVTLRCDPISGHDNLYWYRRVMGKEIKFLLHFVKESKQDESGMPNNRFLAERTGGTYSTLKVQPAELEDSGVYFCASSRLAVTGELFFGEGSRLTVL.

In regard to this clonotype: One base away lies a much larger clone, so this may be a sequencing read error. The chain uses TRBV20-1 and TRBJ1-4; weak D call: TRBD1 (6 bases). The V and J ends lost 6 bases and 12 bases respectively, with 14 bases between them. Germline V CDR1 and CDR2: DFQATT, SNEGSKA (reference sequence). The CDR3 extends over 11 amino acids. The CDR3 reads CSAATGKELFF. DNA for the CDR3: TGCAGTGCGGCCACAGGGAAAGAACTGTTTTTT.

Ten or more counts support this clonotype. In DNA, the CDR3 is TGTGCCAGCAGCGACCGGGACCCCGCGAACACCGGGGAGCTGTTTTTT. This codes for CASSDRDPANTGELFF. The chain is built from TRBV7-3 and TRBJ2-2; either TRBD1 or TRBD2 may fit D (5 bases each). The CDR3 is 16 amino acids. Trimming removed 5 bases from V and 0 bases from J, with 13 bases in between. Per the germline V gene, CDR1 is SGHTA and CDR2 is FQGTGA.

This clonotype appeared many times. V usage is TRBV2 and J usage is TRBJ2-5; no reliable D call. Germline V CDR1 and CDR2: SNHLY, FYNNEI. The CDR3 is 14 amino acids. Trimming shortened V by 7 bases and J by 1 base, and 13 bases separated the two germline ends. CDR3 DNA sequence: TGTGCCAGCATCCCATCCTACCTCCAAGAGACCCAGTACTTC. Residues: CASIPSYLQETQYF.

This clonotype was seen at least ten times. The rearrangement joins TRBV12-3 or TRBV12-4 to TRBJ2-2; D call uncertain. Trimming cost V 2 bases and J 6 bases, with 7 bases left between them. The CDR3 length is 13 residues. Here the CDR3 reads CASSLTLPGELFF. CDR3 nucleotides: TGTGCCAGCAGTTTAACCCTACCCGGGGAGCTGTTTTTT.

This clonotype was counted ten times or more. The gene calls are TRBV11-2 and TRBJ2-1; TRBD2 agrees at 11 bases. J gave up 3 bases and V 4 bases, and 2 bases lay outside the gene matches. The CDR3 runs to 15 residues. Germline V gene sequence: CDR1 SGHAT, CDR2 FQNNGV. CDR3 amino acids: CASSSTSGNYNEQFF. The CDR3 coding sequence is TGTGCCAGCAGCTCGACTAGCGGGAACTACAATGAGCAGTTCTTC.

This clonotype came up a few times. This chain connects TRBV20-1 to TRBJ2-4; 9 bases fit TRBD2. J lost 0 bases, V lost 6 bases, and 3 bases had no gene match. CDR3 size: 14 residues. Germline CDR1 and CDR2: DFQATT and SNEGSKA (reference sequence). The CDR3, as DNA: TGCAGTGCCGCGGGAGGGCTAGCCAAAAACATTCAGTACTTC. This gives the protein CSAAGGLAKNIQYF.

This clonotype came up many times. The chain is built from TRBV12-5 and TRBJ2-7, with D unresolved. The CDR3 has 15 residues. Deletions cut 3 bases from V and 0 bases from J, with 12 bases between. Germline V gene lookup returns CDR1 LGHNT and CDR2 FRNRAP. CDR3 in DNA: TGTGCTAGTGGTTTATCAAGCCGGTACTCCTACGAGCAGTACGTC. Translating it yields CASGLSSRYSYEQYV.

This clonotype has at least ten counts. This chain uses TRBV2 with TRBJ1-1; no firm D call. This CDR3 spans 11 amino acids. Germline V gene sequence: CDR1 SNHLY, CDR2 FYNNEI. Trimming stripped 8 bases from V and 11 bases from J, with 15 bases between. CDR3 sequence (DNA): TGTGCCAGCGCCGACGCTCTGCGCGCTTTCTTT. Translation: CASADALRAFF. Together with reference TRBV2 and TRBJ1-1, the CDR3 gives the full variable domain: EPEVTQTPSHQVTQMGQEVILRCVPISNHLYFYWYRQILGQKVEFLVSFYNNEISEKSEIFDDQFSVERPDGSNFTLKIRSTKLEDSAMYFCASADALRAFFGQGTRLTVV.

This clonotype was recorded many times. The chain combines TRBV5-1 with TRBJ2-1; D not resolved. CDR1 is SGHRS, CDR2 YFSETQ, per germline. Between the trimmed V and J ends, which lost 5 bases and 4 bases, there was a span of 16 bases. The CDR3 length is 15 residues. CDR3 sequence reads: CASRLLSGWYNEQFF. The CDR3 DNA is TGCGCCAGCAGGCTCCTTTCGGGTTGGTACAATGAGCAGTTCTTC.

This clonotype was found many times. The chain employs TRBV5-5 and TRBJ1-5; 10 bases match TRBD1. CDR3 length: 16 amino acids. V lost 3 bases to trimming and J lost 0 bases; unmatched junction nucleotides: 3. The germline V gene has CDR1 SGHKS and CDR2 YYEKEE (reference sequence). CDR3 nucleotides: TGTGCCAGCAGCTCCGGGACAGGGGCTAGCAATCAGCCCCAGCATTTT. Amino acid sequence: CASSSGTGASNQPQHF.

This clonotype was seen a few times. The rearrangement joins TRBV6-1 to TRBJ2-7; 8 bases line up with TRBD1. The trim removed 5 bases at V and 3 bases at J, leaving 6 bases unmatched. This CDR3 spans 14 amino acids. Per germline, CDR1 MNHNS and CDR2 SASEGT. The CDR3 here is CASSRFGQGYEQYF. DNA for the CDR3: TGTGCCAGCAGTAGATTTGGACAGGGCTACGAGCAGTACTTC.

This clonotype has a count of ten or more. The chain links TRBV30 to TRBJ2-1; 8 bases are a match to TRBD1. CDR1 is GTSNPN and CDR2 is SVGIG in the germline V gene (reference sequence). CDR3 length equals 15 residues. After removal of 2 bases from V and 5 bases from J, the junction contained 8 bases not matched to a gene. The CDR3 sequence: CAWSNTGGANNEQFF. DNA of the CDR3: TGTGCCTGGAGTAACACAGGGGGTGCCAACAATGAGCAGTTCTTC.

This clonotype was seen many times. CDR3 region: CSVEDAGRVPGTEAFF. The CDR3 DNA reads TGCAGCGTTGAGGATGCAGGGCGCGTGCCGGGCACTGAAGCTTTCTTT. The rearrangement uses TRBV29-1 and TRBJ1-1, with D possibly being TRBD1 (5 bases). Germline assignment: CDR1 SQVTM and CDR2 ANQGSEA. The CDR3 is 16 amino acids. Trimming took off 3 bases at V and 4 bases at J, with 21 bases between the two ends. Looking up the rest from reference TRBV29-1 and TRBJ1-1 gives the full variable domain: SAVISQKPSRDICQRGTSLTIQCQVDSQVTMMFWYRQQPGQSLTLIATANQGSEATYESGFVIDKFPISRPNLTFSTLTVSNMSPEDSSIYLCSVEDAGRVPGTEAFFGQGTRLTVV.

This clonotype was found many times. CDR3 sequence: CASSRVGGGTEAFF. Here the CDR3 DNA reads TGTGCCAGCAGCCGAGTGGGGGGGGGCACTGAAGCTTTCTTT. This chain uses TRBV12-3 or TRBV12-4 with TRBJ1-1; D is possibly TRBD1 (5 bases). Trimming left V 6 bases short and J 4 bases short, with 15 bases between. The CDR3 loop spans 14 amino acids.

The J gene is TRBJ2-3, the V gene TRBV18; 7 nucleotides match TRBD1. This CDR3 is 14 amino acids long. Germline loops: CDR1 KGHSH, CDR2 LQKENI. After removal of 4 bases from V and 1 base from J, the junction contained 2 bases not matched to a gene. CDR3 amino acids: CASSRTGRTDTQYF. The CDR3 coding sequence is TGTGCCAGCTCACGGACAGGCCGCACAGATACGCAGTATTTT.

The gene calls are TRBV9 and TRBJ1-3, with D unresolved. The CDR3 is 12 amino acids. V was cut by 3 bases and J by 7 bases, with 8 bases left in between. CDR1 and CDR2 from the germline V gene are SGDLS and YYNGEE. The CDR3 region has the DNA TGTGCCAGCAGCGATATGTTGAACACCATATATTTT. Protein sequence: CASSDMLNTIYF.

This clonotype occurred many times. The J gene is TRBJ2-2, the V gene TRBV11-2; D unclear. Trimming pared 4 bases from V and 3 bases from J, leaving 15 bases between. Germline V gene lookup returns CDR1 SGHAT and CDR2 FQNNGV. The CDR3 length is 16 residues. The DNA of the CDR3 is TGTGCCAGCAGCTCCCCCCGGCGGTCTTACACCGGGGAGCTGTTTTTT. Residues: CASSSPRRSYTGELFF.

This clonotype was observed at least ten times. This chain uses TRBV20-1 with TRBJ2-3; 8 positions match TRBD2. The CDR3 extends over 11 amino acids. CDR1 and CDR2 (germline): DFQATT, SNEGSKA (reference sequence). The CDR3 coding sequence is TGCATCTTAGCGGGACCAGATACGCAGTATTTT. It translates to CILAGPDTQYF.

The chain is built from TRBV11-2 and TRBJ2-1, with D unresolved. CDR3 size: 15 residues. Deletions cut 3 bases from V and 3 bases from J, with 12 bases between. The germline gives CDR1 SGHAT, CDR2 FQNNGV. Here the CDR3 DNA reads TGTGCCAGCAGCTTTAGTGGTCAAAACTACAATGAGCAGTTCTTC. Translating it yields CASSFSGQNYNEQFF.

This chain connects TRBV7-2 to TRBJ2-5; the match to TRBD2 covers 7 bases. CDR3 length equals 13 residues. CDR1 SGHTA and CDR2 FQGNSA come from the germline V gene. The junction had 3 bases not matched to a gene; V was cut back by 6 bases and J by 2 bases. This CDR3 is CASSREGQETQYF. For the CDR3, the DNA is TGTGCCAGCAGTAGGGAGGGACAAGAGACCCAGTACTTC.

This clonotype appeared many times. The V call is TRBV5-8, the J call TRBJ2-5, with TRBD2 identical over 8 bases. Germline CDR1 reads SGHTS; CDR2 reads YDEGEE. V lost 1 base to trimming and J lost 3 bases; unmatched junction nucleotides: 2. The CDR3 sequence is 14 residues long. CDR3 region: CASSLPGGKETQYF. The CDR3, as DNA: TGTGCCAGCAGCTTGCCGGGAGGGAAAGAGACCCAGTACTTC.

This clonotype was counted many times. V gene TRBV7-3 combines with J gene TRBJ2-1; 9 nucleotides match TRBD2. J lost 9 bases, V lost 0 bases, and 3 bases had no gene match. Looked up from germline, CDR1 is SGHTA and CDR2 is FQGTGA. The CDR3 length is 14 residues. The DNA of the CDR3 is TGTGCCAGCAGCTTAACCCTAGCGGGAAGTGAGCAGTTCTTC. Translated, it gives CASSLTLAGSEQFF. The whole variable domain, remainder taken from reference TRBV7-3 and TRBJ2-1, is GAGVSQTPSNKVTEKGKYVELRCDPISGHTALYWYRQSLGQGPEFLIYFQGTGAADDSGLPNDRFFAVRPEGSVSTLKIQRTERGDSAVYLCASSLTLAGSEQFFGPGTRLTVL.

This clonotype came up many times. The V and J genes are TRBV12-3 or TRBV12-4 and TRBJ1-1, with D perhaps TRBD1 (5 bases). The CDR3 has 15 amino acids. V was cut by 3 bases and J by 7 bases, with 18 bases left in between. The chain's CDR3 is CASSFGTGSFGEAFF. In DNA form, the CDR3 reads TGTGCCAGCAGTTTTGGGACCGGGAGTTTTGGTGAAGCTTTCTTT.

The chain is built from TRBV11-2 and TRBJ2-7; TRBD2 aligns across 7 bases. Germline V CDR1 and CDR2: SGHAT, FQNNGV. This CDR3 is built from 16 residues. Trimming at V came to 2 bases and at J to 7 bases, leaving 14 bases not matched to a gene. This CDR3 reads CASSLRLAPFSGEQYF. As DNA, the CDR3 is TGTGCCAGCAGCTTAAGACTAGCTCCCTTCAGTGGAGAGCAGTACTTC.

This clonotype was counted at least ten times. The CDR3: CASSSRARLTDTQYF. The CDR3 DNA follows: TGCGCCAGCAGCTCTCGGGCCAGACTCACAGATACGCAGTATTTT. The V gene is TRBV5-1, the J gene TRBJ2-3; no clear D gene. The germline V and J ends were trimmed by 3 bases and 2 bases, with 13 bases remaining between them. The CDR3 loop spans 15 amino acids. From germline, CDR1 is SGHRS and CDR2 YFSETQ.